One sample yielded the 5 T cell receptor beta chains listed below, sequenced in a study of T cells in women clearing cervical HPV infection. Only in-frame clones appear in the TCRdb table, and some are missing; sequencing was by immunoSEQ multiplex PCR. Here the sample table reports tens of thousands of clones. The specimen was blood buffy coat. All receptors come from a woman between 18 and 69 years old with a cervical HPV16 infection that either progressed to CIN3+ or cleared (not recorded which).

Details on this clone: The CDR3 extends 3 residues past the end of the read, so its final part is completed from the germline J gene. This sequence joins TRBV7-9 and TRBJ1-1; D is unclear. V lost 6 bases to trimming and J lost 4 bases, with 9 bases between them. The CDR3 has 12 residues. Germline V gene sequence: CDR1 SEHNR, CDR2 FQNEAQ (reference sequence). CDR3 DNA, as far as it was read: TGTGCCAGCAGATACATTTTCACTGAA. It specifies CASRYIFTE. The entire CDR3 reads CASRYIFTEAFF.

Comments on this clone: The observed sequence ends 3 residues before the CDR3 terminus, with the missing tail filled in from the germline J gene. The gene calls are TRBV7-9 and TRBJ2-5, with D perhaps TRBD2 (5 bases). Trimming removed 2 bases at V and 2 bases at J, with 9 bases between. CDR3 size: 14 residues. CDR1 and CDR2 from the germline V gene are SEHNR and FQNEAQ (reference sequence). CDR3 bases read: TGTGCCAGCAGCTTAATGACTACGCAAGAGACC. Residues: CASSLMTTQET. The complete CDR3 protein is CASSLMTTQETQYF.

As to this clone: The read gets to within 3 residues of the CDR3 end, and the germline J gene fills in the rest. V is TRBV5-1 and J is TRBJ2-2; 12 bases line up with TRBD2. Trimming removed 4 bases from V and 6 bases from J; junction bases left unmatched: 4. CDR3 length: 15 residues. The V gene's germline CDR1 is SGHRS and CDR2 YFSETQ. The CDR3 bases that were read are TGCGCCAGCAGCCGGACTAGCGGGGAGGCCGGGGAG. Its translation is CASSRTSGEAGE. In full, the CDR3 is CASSRTSGEAGELFF.

CDR3 in amino acids: CASSLAAGVGQETQYF. CDR3 DNA (partial): TGTGCCAGCAGCTTAGCAGCGGGGGTAGGGCAAGAGACG. The chain is built from TRBV7-2 and TRBJ2-3; 8 positions agree with TRBD2. From the germline J gene comes the end of the CDR3, since the read stops 3 residues before it. This CDR3 is 16 amino acids long. The germline V gene has CDR1 SGHTA and CDR2 FQGNSA.

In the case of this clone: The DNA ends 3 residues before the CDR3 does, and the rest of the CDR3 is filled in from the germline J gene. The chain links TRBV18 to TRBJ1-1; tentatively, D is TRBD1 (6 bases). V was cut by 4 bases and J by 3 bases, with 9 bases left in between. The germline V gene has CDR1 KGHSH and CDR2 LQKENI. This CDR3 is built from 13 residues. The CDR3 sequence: CASSQGQYTEAFF. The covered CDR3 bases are TGTGCCAGCTCACAGGGACAATACACTGAA.